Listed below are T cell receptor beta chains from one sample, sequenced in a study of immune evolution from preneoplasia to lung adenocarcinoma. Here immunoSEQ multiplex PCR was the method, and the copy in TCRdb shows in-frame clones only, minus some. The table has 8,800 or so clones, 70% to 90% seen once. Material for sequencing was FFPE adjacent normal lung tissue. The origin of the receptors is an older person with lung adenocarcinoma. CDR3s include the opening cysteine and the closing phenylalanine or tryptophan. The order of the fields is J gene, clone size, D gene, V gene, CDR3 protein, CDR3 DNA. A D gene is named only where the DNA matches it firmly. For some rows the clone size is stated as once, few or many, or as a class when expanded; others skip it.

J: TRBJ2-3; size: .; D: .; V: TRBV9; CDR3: CASSVSGSTDTQYF; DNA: TGTGCCAGCAGCGTATCGGGGAGCACAGATACGCAGTATTTT
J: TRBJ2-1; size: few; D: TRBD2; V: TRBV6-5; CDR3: CASSYSAGGPSHSQFF; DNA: TGTGCCAGCAGTTACTCAGCGGGAGGGCCTTCTCACAGCCAGTTCTTC
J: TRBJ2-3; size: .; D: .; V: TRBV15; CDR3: CATSRHLEWVDDTQYF; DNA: TGTGCCACCAGCAGACATTTAGAGTGGGTAGATGATACGCAGTATTTT
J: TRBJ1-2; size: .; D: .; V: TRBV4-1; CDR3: CVSSQDWGTGGYTF; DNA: TGCGTCAGCAGCCAAGACTGGGGGACCGGAGGCTACACCTTC
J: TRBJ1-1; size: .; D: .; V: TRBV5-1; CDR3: CASSLVGTGTEAFF; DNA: TGCGCCAGCAGCTTGGTGGGGACGGGCACTGAAGCTTTCTTT
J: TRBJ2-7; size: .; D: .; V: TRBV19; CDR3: CASIRTGTYEQYF; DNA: TGTGCCAGTATAAGGACGGGAACGTACGAGCAGTACTTC
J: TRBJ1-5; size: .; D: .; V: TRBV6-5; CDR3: CASSPRDPNQPQHF; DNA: TGTGCCAGCAGTCCCCGGGACCCCAATCAGCCCCAGCATTTT
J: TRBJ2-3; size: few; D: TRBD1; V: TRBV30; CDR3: CAWRVWTGADTQYF; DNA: TGTGCCTGGAGGGTTTGGACAGGAGCAGATACGCAGTATTTT
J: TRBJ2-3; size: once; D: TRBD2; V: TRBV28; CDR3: CASRLSGSGADTQYF; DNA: TGTGCCAGCAGGCTGAGCGGGAGTGGGGCAGATACGCAGTATTTT
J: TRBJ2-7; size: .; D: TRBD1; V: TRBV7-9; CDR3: CASSVYRGYEQYF; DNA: TGTGCCAGCAGCGTCTACAGGGGGTACGAGCAGTACTTC
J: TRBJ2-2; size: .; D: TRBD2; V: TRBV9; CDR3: CASSPGTSGGEEELFF; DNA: TGTGCCAGCAGCCCCGGGACTAGCGGGGGGGAGGAGGAGCTGTTTTTT
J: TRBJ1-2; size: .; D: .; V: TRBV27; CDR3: CASSLYSRGGYGYTF; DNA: TGTGCCAGCAGTTTATACTCGCGGGGTGGCTATGGCTACACCTTC
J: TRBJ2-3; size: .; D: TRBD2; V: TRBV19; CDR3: CASSTRLGISSGTTDTQYF; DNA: TGTGCCAGTAGTACGCGACTGGGTATTTCTAGCGGGACCACAGATACGCAGTATTTT
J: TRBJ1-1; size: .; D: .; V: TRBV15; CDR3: CATALKANTEAFF; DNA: TGTGCCACCGCCCTTAAGGCGAACACTGAAGCTTTCTTT
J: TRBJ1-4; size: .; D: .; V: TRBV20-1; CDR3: CSASSFEKLFF; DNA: TGCAGTGCTAGCTCTTTTGAAAAACTGTTTTTT
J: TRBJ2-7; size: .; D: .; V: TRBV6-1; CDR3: CASTRSYEQYF; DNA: TGTGCCAGCACCCGTTCCTACGAGCAGTACTTC
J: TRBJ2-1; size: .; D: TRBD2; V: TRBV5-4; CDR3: CASSLFLSAGVNEQFF; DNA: TGTGCCAGCAGCTTGTTTCTATCTGCGGGAGTCAATGAGCAGTTCTTC
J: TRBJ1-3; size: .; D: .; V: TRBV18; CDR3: CASSPNFSGNTIYF; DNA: TGTGCCAGCTCACCAAACTTCTCTGGAAACACCATATATTTT
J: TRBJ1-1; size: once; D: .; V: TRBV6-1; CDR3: CASSEALSGFVTEAFF; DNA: TGTGCCAGCAGTGAAGCTCTGTCAGGGTTCGTCACTGAAGCTTTCTTT
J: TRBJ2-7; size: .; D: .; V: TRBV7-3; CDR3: CASSLMPAGGHEQYF; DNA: TGTGCCAGCAGCTTAATGCCAGCTGGGGGTCACGAGCAGTACTTC
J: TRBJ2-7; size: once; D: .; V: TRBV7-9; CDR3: CASSLVPGGAYEQYF; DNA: TGTGCCAGCAGCTTAGTACCCGGGGGAGCCTACGAGCAGTACTTC